The source of this T cell receptor beta chain is a study of beta chain features in type 1 diabetes (dated by TCRdb to the late 2010s). Notes on the research overall: Mean age, gender distribution, total cell number and subset yield were not different between patients and healthy donors. A total of 100 million to 140 million sorted cells were examined across all samples, and the number of cells per subset was strongly correlated with RNA yield. The study compared TCRB repertoires of sorted circulating CD4+ T cell subsets between recently diagnosed type 1 diabetes patients and matched healthy donors. Naive and central memory subsets were obtained from all 30 or so donors, but regulatory and stem cell-like memory subsets were isolated from only 8 patients and roughly eight healthy donors. Summary of the overall study and its limitations: At VDJ recombination sites, type 1 diabetes patients had fewer insertions and more deleted nucleotides, which implies abnormalities in thymic rearrangement. The naive, central memory and regulatory TCRB repertoires appeared to resemble one another more closely among patients than among healthy donors. PCR may preferentially amplify shorter templates, but because patient and control samples were amplified and corrected together, any resulting skew would affect both groups equally. Type 1 diabetes patients showed a moderate but significant shortening of TCRB CDR3 length in all four CD4+ subsets. HLA sub-analyses involved small numbers of individuals, so any influence of HLA type on TCRB rearrangement remained unresolved. Because cDNA rather than genomic DNA was sequenced, highly expressing activated cells could have been over-represented, although no difference in activation and CD3 levels was found between groups.

The High Capacity cDNA Reverse Transcription Kit was used to reverse transcribe all of the isolated RNA, meaning that expressed TCRB transcripts were what got sequenced. Deep immunoSEQ sequencing was performed on naive, central memory and regulatory T cell samples, with an average of approximately 3.9 million total reads per sample. After sorted cells were lysed in RLT buffer, RNA was extracted with DNase-treated RNeasy Micro or Mini kits, with the choice depending on cell number. Each cell subset was processed on its own to prevent cross-contamination, while patient and healthy donor samples were processed together. The immunoSEQ multiplex PCR was used to amplify TCRB sequences from cDNA, generating 87-bp fragments that spanned the CDR3 region. Amplicons were sequenced on the Illumina HiSeq platform. The authors' pipeline ran thus. PCR bias was computationally corrected using synthetic template baselines, reads within Hamming distance 2 were collapsed, and singletons that could not be merged were discarded. Reads were aligned against IMGT so that V, D and J genes, CDR3 length and insertions or deletions at six rearrangement sites could be assigned. Clonotype counts were normalized to sorted cell number within each subset before computing true diversity and Gini coefficients with the tcR R package. Repertoire sharing was quantified using the overlap coefficient calculated on TCRB nucleotide sequences. As a proxy for the pre-selection repertoire, out-of-frame TCRB sequences from naive cells were analyzed. Entries here come from immuneACCESS through TCRdb and include only in-frame sequences with V and J called. Some clones fail to appear in such tables; in the studies checked, an unresolved V gene covers under half of the shortfall, and the cause of the remainder is unknown. That table furnishes V, J and clone size, whereas the DNA furnished D and trimming. This sample is represented by 400,000 to 600,000 clones; 25% to 35% of them were singletons. The ten top clones hold about 0.06% of the sample.

From a lookup of the germline V gene (reference sequence), CDR1 and CDR2 are MNHEY and SMNVEV. The CDR3 has 15 amino acids, counting the end cysteine and phenylalanine. The CDR3 DNA has 45 bases and is translated from base 1. The junction shows trimming of 3 bases on V and 0 bases on J, plus 6 bases between the germline ends. On this clone itself: The target of this receptor is not known. Nothing much larger sits one base from this clone, and base qualities are not available.

From each donor, a single peripheral blood sample of approximately 110 mL on average was drawn into heparinised tubes. A BD FACSAria II was used to sort naive, central memory, regulatory and stem cell-like memory CD4+ T cells with a panel that included CD45RO, CCR7, CD25, CD127, CD95 and CD27. Purity was above 95% for every sorted population. PBMCs were isolated right away by Lymphoprep density gradient centrifugation and were stained directly, without culture. Samples were stained and sorted in pairs, with one healthy donor and one patient per experiment, so that batch effects were minimized. Sequenced sample: naive CD4+ T cells from blood. The cell subset or site label here, explained by the study, means: true naive CD4+ T cells. The chain employs TRBV27 and TRBJ2-6, with the D gene not confidently named. The clonotype comes from a man younger than 35 in good health. The DNA reads TGTGCCAGCAGTTTTGGCCGCTCTGGGGCCAACGTCCTGACTTTC. Its amino acids are CASSFGRSGANVLTF.